Below, 13 T cell receptor beta chains from the same sample are listed, as sequenced in a study of shared clonotypes between healthy human individuals. TCRdb's table, derived via immunoSEQ multiplex PCR, lists solely in-frame clones and lacks some. Of approximately 530,000 clones listed, about 96% are singletons. Sequenced sample: naive CD4+ T cells sorted from blood. Subset described: CD45RA+ positively selected. These receptors came from a woman aged 25 to 39 in good health.

The rearrangement links TRBV7-9 to TRBJ2-5, with D possibly being TRBD1 or TRBD2 (5 bases each). The V gene's germline CDR1 is SEHNR and CDR2 FQNEAQ (reference sequence). The CDR3 contains 15 residues. Trimming took off 4 bases at V and 5 bases at J, with 17 bases between the two ends. The CDR3 DNA sequence: TGTGCCAGCAGCTCCGGGGCCGTTCTAGGGGAGACCCAGTACTTC. Protein sequence: CASSSGAVLGETQYF.

This chain connects TRBV29-1 to TRBJ1-4; D is unclear. The germline V gene encodes CDR1 SQVTM and CDR2 ANQGSEA. V lost 5 bases, J lost 4 bases, and 14 bases lay in between. The CDR3 runs to 14 residues. The CDR3 nucleotides are TGCAGCGTTTTAACGCCAGTGAGTAATGAAAAACTGTTTTTT. It codes for CSVLTPVSNEKLFF.

The chain employs TRBV29-1 and TRBJ2-5; 8 bases align to TRBD2. The CDR3 consists of 11 residues. CDR1 and CDR2 from the germline V gene are SQVTM and ANQGSEA. The CDR3 loop reads CRVPLAGPKYF. DNA for the CDR3: TGCAGAGTTCCTTTAGCGGGACCCAAGTACTTC.

A word on this clone: This sample also contains other DNA sequences that code for the same CDR3. The V call is TRBV5-1, the J call TRBJ2-3; the D call may be TRBD1 or TRBD2 (5 bases each). Germline lookup yields CDR1 SGHRS and CDR2 YFSETQ. V was pared by 0 bases and J by 5 bases, with 7 bases between. The CDR3 loop spans 13 amino acids. CDR3 amino acids: CASSLVGEDTQYF. CDR3 sequence (DNA): TGCGCCAGCAGCTTGGTGGGGGAAGATACGCAGTATTTT.

The chain couples TRBV7-3 to TRBJ1-3; a possible D gene is TRBD1 (6 bases). Germline assignment: CDR1 SGHTA and CDR2 FQGTGA. The CDR3 loop spans 15 amino acids. Trimming cost V 1 base and J 1 base, with 8 bases left between them. The CDR3 nucleotides are TGTGCCAGCAGCTTAAGCACAGGGTCTGGAAACACCATATATTTT. It specifies CASSLSTGSGNTIYF.

V usage is TRBV5-6 and J usage is TRBJ2-2; D gene unclear. This CDR3 spans 14 amino acids. Trimming removed 0 bases from V and 4 bases from J, with 7 bases in between. Germline-derived CDR1 and CDR2 are SGHDT and YYEEEE. CDR3 sequence (DNA): TGTGCCAGCAGCTTGGCATGGGGCACCGGGGAGCTGTTTTTT. Translating it yields CASSLAWGTGELFF.

Regarding this clone: Other DNA sequences in this sample translate to the same CDR3. This chain connects TRBV4-1 to TRBJ1-1; possibly TRBD1 for D (5 bases). Trimming took 6 bases from V and 8 from J, leaving 16 bases between them. The CDR3 is 13 amino acids. Germline V gene data show CDR1 as MGHRA and CDR2 as YSYEKL. The CDR3 loop reads CASRPAGGLEAFF. CDR3 coding DNA: TGCGCCAGCAGGCCTGCCGGGGGGTTAGAAGCTTTCTTT.

The chain uses TRBV5-8 and TRBJ2-7; TRBD1 aligns across 9 bases. Germline CDR1 SGHTS, CDR2 YDEGEE. After removal of 4 bases from V and 1 base from J, the junction contained 6 bases not matched to a gene. The CDR3 covers 15 residues. This chain's CDR3 is CASSRGTGPSYEQYF. The CDR3 nucleotides are TGTGCCAGCAGCAGGGGGACAGGGCCTTCCTACGAGCAGTACTTC.

Of note for this clone: The sample carries other DNA sequences with the same CDR3. The rearrangement uses TRBV28 and TRBJ1-5; no clear D. CDR3 size: 12 residues. CDR1 and CDR2 (germline): MDHEN, SYDVKM. V shed 8 bases and J shed 4 bases, with 9 bases lying between them. The DNA of the CDR3 is TGTGCCAGCCGAGGAGGGAATCAGCCCCAGCATTTT. Its translation is CASRGGNQPQHF.

The gene calls are TRBV13 and TRBJ2-1, with D uncertain. The germline CDR1 and CDR2 sequences are PRHDT and FYEKMQ (reference sequence). V lost 1 base to trimming and J lost 7 bases, with 11 bases between them. CDR3 size: 14 residues. CDR3 nucleotides: TGTGCCAGCAGCTTAGTCAAGGAGATGAATGAGCAGTTCTTC. It is translated as CASSLVKEMNEQFF.

This rearrangement joins TRBV10-2 to TRBJ2-2; TRBD2 matches at 9 bases. The CDR3 runs 14 residues. V lost 10 bases and J lost 7; bases outside the gene matches: 10. Per the germline V gene, CDR1 is WSHSY and CDR2 is SAAADI. DNA of the CDR3: TGCGCCATCAAGGGCGGGAGGGCCGGCGGGGAGCTGTTTTTT. This sequence encodes CAIKGGRAGGELFF.

V and J are TRBV28 and TRBJ1-5, with D unresolved. Between the trimmed V and J ends, which lost 4 bases and 9 bases, there was a span of 13 bases. The CDR3 covers 13 residues. The germline V gene encodes CDR1 MDHEN and CDR2 SYDVKM. The CDR3, as DNA: TGTGCCAGCAGTTACGTTCATCCTCGGCCCCAGCATTTT. Translation gives CASSYVHPRPQHF.

The chain recombines TRBV27 with TRBJ2-3; no reliable D call. From germline, CDR1 is MNHEY and CDR2 SMNVEV (reference sequence). Deletions cut 4 bases from V and 2 bases from J, with 7 bases between. The CDR3 is 13 amino acids. For the CDR3, the DNA is TGTGCCAGCAGTTCGATTAACACAGATACGCAGTATTTT. Translation gives CASSSINTDTQYF.